This TCR beta chain was captured in a study of cytomegalovirus exposure and HLA in healthy donors. Study-wide points: Relative to equally common others, HLA-associated TCR beta chains showed greater clonal expansion in a later analysis. A later analysis found common viral pathogens apparently linked to several of the most significant clusters. V- and J-gene trimming of TCR beta was linked (in a later analysis) to a missense DCLRE1C variant.

As concerns this clone: Its antigen is unknown.

13 Jbeta primers and 60 Vbeta primers were used for the PCR. Some clones are missing from TCRdb's copy, which holds only in-frame ones; the method was immunoSEQ multiplex PCR. The sample records 90,000 to 130,000 clones, approximately 80% being singletons. V lost 4 bases to trimming and J lost 3 bases, with 14 bases between them. The CDR3 runs 14 residues. Germline V gene data show CDR1 as SGDLS and CDR2 as YYNGEE. Sequencing input: PBMCs. The receptor's source is a woman under 30 in good health and CMV-seropositive. This sequence joins TRBV9 and TRBJ2-7; no clear D. This CDR3 reads CASSRRVTGYEQYF. CDR3 coding DNA: TGTGCCAGCAGCCGCCGGGTCACGGGCTACGAGCAGTACTTC.